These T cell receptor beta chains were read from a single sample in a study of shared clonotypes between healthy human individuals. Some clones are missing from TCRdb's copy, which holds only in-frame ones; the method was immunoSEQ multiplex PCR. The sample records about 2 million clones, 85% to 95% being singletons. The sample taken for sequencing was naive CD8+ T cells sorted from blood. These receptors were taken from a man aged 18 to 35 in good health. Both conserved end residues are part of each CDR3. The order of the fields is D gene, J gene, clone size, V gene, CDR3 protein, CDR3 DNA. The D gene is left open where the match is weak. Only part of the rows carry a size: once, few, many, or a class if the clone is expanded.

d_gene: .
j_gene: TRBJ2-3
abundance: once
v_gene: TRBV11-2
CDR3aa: CASSRLEGGTDTQYF
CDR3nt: TGTGCCAGCAGCCGACTGGAGGGTGGCACAGATACGCAGTATTTT

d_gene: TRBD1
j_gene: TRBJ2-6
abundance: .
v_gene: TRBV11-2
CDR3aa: CASSFTQGLFSGANVLTF
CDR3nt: TGTGCCAGCAGCTTCACACAGGGGCTCTTCTCTGGGGCCAACGTCCTGACTTTC

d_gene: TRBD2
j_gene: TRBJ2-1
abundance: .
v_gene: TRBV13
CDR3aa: CASSTSGTSGKNEQFF
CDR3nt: TGTGCCAGCAGCACTTCCGGGACTAGCGGAAAAAATGAGCAGTTCTTC

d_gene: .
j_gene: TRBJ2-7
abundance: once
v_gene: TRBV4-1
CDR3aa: CASSHRGAGSYEQYF
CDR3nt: TGCGCCAGCAGCCACAGAGGGGCGGGCTCCTACGAGCAGTACTTC

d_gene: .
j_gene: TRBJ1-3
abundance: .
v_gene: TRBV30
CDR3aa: CAWTPDSGNTIYF
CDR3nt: TGTGCCTGGACCCCCGACTCTGGAAACACCATATATTTT

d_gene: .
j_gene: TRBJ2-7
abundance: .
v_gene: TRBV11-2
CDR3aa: CASSLAGIYEQYF
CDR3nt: TGTGCCAGCAGCTTAGCAGGGATCTACGAGCAGTACTTC

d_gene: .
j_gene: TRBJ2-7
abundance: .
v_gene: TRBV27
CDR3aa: CASSLSGGTLSYEQYF
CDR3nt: TGTGCCAGCAGTTTATCGGGCGGGACGCTTTCCTACGAGCAGTACTTC

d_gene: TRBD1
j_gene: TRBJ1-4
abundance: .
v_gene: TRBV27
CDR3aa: CASSQGTGVEKLFF
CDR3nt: TGTGCCAGCAGCCAGGGGACAGGGGTGGAAAAACTGTTTTTT

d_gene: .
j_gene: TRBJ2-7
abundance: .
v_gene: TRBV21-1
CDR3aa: CASSKVVYSYEQYF
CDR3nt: TGTGCCAGCAGCAAAGTAGTTTACTCCTACGAGCAGTACTTC

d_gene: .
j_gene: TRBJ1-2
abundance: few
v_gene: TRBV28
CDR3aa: CASSSDSNYGYTF
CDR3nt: TGTGCCAGCAGTTCGGACAGTAACTATGGCTACACCTTC

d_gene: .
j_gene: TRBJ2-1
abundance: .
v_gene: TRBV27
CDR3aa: CASSPPRGEHFHNEQFF
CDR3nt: TGTGCCAGCAGTCCCCCCCGTGGGGAACACTTCCACAATGAGCAGTTCTTC

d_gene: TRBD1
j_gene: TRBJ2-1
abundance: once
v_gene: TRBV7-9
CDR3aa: CASSPPLAGTGDDNEQFF
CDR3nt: TGTGCCAGCAGCCCCCCCCTTGCCGGGACAGGCGATGACAATGAGCAGTTCTTC

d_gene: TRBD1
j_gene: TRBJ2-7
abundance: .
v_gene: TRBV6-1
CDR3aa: CASGHRQGYEQYF
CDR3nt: TGTGCCAGCGGCCATAGACAGGGCTACGAGCAGTACTTC

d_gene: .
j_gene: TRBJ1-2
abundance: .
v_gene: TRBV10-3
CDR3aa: CAISGAVGYTF
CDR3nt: TGTGCCATCAGTGGAGCAGTGGGCTACACCTTC

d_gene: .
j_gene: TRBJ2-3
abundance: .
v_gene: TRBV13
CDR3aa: CAAQGSGTDTQYF
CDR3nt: TGTGCCGCCCAGGGCAGCGGCACAGATACGCAGTATTTT

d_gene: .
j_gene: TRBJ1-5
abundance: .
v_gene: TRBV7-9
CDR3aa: CASSKGIGQPQHF
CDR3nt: TGTGCCAGCAGTAAGGGGATTGGTCAGCCCCAGCATTTT

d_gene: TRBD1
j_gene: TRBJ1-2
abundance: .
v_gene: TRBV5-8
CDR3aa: CASSSFQGQGGYGYTF
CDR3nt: TGTGCCAGCAGTTCCTTTCAGGGACAGGGGGGCTATGGCTACACCTTC

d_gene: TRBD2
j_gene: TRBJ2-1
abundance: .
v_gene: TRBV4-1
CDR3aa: CASSQAHSGLAGDEQFF
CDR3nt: TGCGCCAGCAGCCAAGCCCACTCGGGACTAGCGGGGGATGAGCAGTTCTTC

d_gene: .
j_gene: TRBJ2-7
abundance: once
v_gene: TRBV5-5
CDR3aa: CASSLGLVEQYF
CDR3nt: TGTGCCAGCAGCTTGGGTCTAGTAGAGCAGTACTTC

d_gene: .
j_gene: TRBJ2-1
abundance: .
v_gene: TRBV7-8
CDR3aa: CASSLGGNYEQFF
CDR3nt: TGTGCCAGCAGCTTAGGCGGGAACTATGAGCAGTTCTTC

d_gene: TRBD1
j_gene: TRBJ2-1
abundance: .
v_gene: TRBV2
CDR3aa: CASSQNRGPYNEQFF
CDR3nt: TGTGCCAGCAGTCAAAACAGGGGACCCTACAATGAGCAGTTCTTC

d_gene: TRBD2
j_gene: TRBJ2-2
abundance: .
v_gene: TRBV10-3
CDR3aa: CAISEELAGGPAGELFF
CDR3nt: TGTGCCATCAGTGAGGAACTAGCGGGAGGGCCCGCCGGGGAGCTGTTTTTT

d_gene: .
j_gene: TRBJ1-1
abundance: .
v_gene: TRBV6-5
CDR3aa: CASSGSGGNTEAFF
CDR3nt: TGTGCCAGCAGTGGCTCCGGGGGTAACACTGAAGCTTTCTTT

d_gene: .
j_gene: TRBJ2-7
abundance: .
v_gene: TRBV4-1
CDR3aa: CASSANRDWEGEEYF
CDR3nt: TGCGCCAGCAGCGCAAACAGGGATTGGGAAGGGGAGGAGTACTTC

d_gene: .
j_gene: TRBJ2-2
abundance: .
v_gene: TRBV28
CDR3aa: CASSEPEFKEDTGELFF
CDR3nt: TGTGCCAGCAGTGAACCCGAATTCAAGGAGGACACCGGGGAGCTGTTTTTT

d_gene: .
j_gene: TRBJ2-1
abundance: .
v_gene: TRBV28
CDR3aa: CASSLAERYNEQFF
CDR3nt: TGTGCCAGCAGTTTGGCGGAAAGGTACAATGAGCAGTTCTTC

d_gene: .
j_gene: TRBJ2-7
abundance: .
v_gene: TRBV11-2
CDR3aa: CASSLYTASYEQYF
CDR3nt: TGTGCCAGCAGCTTATATACGGCTTCCTACGAGCAGTACTTC

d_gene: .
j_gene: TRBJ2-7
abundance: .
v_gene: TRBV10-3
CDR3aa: CAISVIEDGYYEQYF
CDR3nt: TGTGCCATCAGTGTAATTGAAGACGGGTACTACGAGCAGTACTTC

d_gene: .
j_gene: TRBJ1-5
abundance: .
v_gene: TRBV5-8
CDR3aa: CASSDSISFSNQPQHF
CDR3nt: TGTGCCAGCAGTGATAGCATTTCCTTCAGCAATCAGCCCCAGCATTTT

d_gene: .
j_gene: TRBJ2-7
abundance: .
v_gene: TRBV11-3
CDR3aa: CASTQGEGEQYF
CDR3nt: TGTGCCAGCACCCAAGGCGAAGGCGAGCAGTACTTC

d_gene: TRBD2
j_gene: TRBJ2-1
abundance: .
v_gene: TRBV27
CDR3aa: CASSSTFGLAGHEQFF
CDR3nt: TGTGCCAGCAGCTCGACCTTTGGACTAGCGGGCCATGAGCAGTTCTTC

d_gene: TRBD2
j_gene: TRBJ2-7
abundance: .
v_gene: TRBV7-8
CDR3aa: CASSLGSSGSREQYF
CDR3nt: TGTGCCAGCAGCTTAGGGTCTAGCGGGAGCAGAGAGCAGTACTTC

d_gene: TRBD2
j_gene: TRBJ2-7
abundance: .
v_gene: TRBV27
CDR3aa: CASSLSRLASEQYF
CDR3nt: TGTGCCAGCAGTTTATCTAGACTAGCAAGCGAGCAGTACTTC

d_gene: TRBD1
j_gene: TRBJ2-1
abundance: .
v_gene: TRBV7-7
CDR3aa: CASSPPTGDRGWDEQFF
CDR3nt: TGTGCTAGCAGCCCTCCGACCGGGGACAGGGGGTGGGATGAGCAGTTCTTC

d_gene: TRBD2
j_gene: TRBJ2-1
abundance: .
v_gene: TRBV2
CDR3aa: CASSASGSYNEQFF
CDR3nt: TGTGCCAGCAGCGCTAGCGGGTCCTACAATGAGCAGTTCTTC

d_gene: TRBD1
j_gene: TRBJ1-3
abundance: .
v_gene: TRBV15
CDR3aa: CATSRDRGSTIYF
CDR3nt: TGTGCCACCAGCAGGGACAGGGGAAGCACCATATATTTT

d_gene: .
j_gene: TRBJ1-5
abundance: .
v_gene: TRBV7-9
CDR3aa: CASSWGQPQHF
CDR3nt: TGTGCCAGCAGCTGGGGTCAGCCCCAGCATTTT